Listed below are T cell receptor beta chains from one sample, sequenced in a study of blood T cell repertoires in COVID-19. The repertoire was sequenced with immunoSEQ multiplex PCR; TCRdb's copy has only in-frame clones and lacks some. Of around 370,000 clones listed, over 70% are singletons. What was sequenced was peripheral blood. These receptors originate from a woman aged 45-59 years with COVID-19, enrolled during active disease. The CDR3 runs from the conserved cysteine through the conserved F or W. A D gene is named only where the DNA matches it firmly. Not all rows give a size; the values are once, few, many and, for expanded clones, a class.

j_gene: TRBJ2-1; d_gene: TRBD1; abundance: .; v_gene: TRBV5-6; CDR3aa: CASSIWGRRGPYNEQFF; CDR3nt: TGTGCCAGCAGCATCTGGGGCAGAAGGGGGCCCTACAATGAGCAGTTCTTC
j_gene: TRBJ2-1; d_gene: .; abundance: .; v_gene: TRBV27; CDR3aa: CASSPLSLVDNEQFF; CDR3nt: TGTGCCAGCAGTCCCCTATCTTTGGTCGACAATGAGCAGTTCTTC
j_gene: TRBJ1-1; d_gene: TRBD1; abundance: .; v_gene: TRBV27; CDR3aa: CASGLWDRANTEAFF; CDR3nt: TGTGCCAGCGGCCTATGGGACAGAGCTAACACTGAAGCTTTCTTT
j_gene: TRBJ1-3; d_gene: .; abundance: .; v_gene: TRBV5-1; CDR3aa: CASSLYGSSGNTIYF; CDR3nt: TGCGCCAGCAGCTTGTACGGGAGCTCTGGAAACACCATATATTTT
j_gene: TRBJ2-4; d_gene: TRBD2; abundance: .; v_gene: TRBV7-2; CDR3aa: CASSPRGRDIQYF; CDR3nt: TGTGCCAGCAGCCCCCGTGGGAGGGACATTCAGTACTTC
j_gene: TRBJ2-3; d_gene: .; abundance: .; v_gene: TRBV6-5; CDR3aa: CASNNPAVGVHTQYF; CDR3nt: TGTGCCAGCAACAACCCGGCGGTAGGGGTCCATACGCAGTATTTT
j_gene: TRBJ1-6; d_gene: TRBD1; abundance: once; v_gene: TRBV5-1; CDR3aa: CASSRPGTGGGSPLHF; CDR3nt: TGCGCCAGCAGCCGTCCCGGGACAGGGGGCGGCTCACCCCTCCACTTT
j_gene: TRBJ2-1; d_gene: TRBD1; abundance: .; v_gene: TRBV11-2; CDR3aa: CASSPRTGRYNEQFF; CDR3nt: TGTGCCAGCAGCCCCCGGACAGGGCGCTACAATGAGCAGTTCTTC
j_gene: TRBJ1-6; d_gene: .; abundance: .; v_gene: TRBV5-6; CDR3aa: CASSLDLGQLDSPLHF; CDR3nt: TGTGCCAGCAGTTTAGATTTGGGCCAGTTGGATTCACCCCTCCACTTT
j_gene: TRBJ1-1; d_gene: TRBD1; abundance: .; v_gene: TRBV7-2; CDR3aa: CASSLRQGPKAFF; CDR3nt: TGTGCCAGCAGCTTAAGACAGGGGCCTAAGGCTTTCTTT
j_gene: TRBJ1-6; d_gene: TRBD1; abundance: .; v_gene: TRBV2; CDR3aa: CASRGTANSPLHF; CDR3nt: TGTGCCAGCAGGGGGACAGCGAATTCACCCCTCCACTTT
j_gene: TRBJ2-7; d_gene: TRBD2; abundance: .; v_gene: TRBV13; CDR3aa: CASSLGLAGIVSYEQYF; CDR3nt: TGTGCCAGCAGCTTAGGACTAGCGGGAATCGTGTCCTACGAGCAGTACTTC
j_gene: TRBJ2-7; d_gene: .; abundance: .; v_gene: TRBV5-6; CDR3aa: CASTGTTVTYEQYF; CDR3nt: TGTGCCAGCACCGGGACAACTGTAACCTACGAGCAGTACTTC
j_gene: TRBJ2-5; d_gene: TRBD2; abundance: .; v_gene: TRBV9; CDR3aa: CASSVGGGRAFETQYF; CDR3nt: TGTGCCAGCAGCGTAGGGGGTGGGAGGGCCTTTGAGACCCAGTACTTC
j_gene: TRBJ2-3; d_gene: TRBD2; abundance: .; v_gene: TRBV24-1; CDR3aa: CATSVPGLAGPTDTQYF; CDR3nt: TGTGCCACCAGTGTACCGGGACTAGCGGGACCCACAGATACGCAGTATTTT
j_gene: TRBJ2-2; d_gene: .; abundance: .; v_gene: TRBV15; CDR3aa: CATSRAAGTTGELFF; CDR3nt: TGTGCCACCAGCAGAGCGGCAGGGACTACCGGGGAGCTGTTTTTT
j_gene: TRBJ2-7; d_gene: .; abundance: .; v_gene: TRBV13; CDR3aa: CASCGNLNPYEQYF; CDR3nt: TGTGCCAGCTGTGGTAACTTGAACCCCTACGAGCAGTACTTC
j_gene: TRBJ2-4; d_gene: .; abundance: .; v_gene: TRBV5-5; CDR3aa: CASSLVEGAGNIQYF; CDR3nt: TGTGCCAGCAGCTTGGTGGAGGGGGCAGGAAACATTCAGTACTTC
j_gene: TRBJ1-2; d_gene: .; abundance: .; v_gene: TRBV7-9; CDR3aa: CASSINRANYGYTF; CDR3nt: TGTGCCAGCAGCATTAACAGGGCTAACTATGGCTACACCTTC
j_gene: TRBJ2-4; d_gene: TRBD1; abundance: .; v_gene: TRBV6-6; CDR3aa: CASSDLTGGRNIQYF; CDR3nt: TGTGCCAGCAGCGATTTGACAGGGGGAAGAAACATTCAGTACTTC